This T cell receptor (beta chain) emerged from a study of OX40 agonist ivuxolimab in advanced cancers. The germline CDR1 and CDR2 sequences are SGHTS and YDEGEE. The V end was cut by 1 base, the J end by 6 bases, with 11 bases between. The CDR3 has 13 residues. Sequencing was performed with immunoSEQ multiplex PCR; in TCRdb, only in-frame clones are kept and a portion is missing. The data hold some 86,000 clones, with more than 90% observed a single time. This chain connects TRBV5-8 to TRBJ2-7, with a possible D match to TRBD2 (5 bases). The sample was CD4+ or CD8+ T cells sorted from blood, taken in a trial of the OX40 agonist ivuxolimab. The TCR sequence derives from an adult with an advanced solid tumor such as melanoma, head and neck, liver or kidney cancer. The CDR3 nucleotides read TGTGCCAGCAGCTTGTACATTCGGGGCGAGCAGTACTTC. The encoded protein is CASSLYIRGEQYF.